The 23 T cell receptor beta chains below were found in one sample sequenced in a study of cytomegalovirus exposure and HLA in healthy donors (TCRdb year 2017). Library method: the immunoSEQ multiplex PCR assay. TCRdb obtained this table from immuneACCESS and retained in-frame rearrangements with V and J assigned. These tables miss some clones; where compared with another copy, unresolved V genes account for less than half of the shortfall, and the remainder is unexplained. This sample comprises 150,000 to 200,000 clones, about 81% of them detected only once. The ten largest clones take up around 1.2% of the sample. Source material: PBMCs. The source of these receptors is a woman in her twenties or thirties in good health and CMV-seronegative.

CDR3 nucleotide sequence: TGTGCCAGCAGTGAAGCGCTGGACACCTACGAGCAGTACTTC. It encodes CASSEALDTYEQYF. The rearrangement links TRBV6-1 to TRBJ2-7, with a weak D call TRBD1 (5 bases). V was clipped by 0 bases and J by 2 bases, with 8 bases between them. Per the germline V gene, CDR1 is MNHNS and CDR2 is SASEGT. The CDR3 is made up of 14 amino acids.

The V and J genes are TRBV28 and TRBJ2-3, with 7 bases fitting TRBD1. The germline CDR1 and CDR2 sequences are MDHEN and SYDVKM. The V segment lost 6 bases and the J segment 2 bases; nucleotides outside the gene matches: 11. This CDR3 is built from 16 residues. The CDR3 DNA is TGTGCCAGCAGCCCGAAGGACAGGTCGACCACAGATACGCAGTATTTT. It is translated as CASSPKDRSTTDTQYF.

V usage is TRBV5-1 and J usage is TRBJ2-2, with 10 positions matching TRBD1. There are 16 residues in the CDR3. After removal of 5 bases from V and 7 bases from J, the junction contained 11 bases not matched to a gene. Germline V lookup: CDR1 SGHRS, CDR2 YFSETQ. The CDR3 loop is CASRPGQGNYGGELFF. The CDR3 nucleotides read TGCGCCAGCAGACCGGGACAGGGGAATTACGGCGGGGAGCTGTTTTTT.

This chain uses TRBV7-9 with TRBJ2-3; TRBD1 matches 9 bases. The CDR3 totals 13 residues. Trimming at V came to 7 bases and at J to 4 bases, leaving 3 bases not matched to a gene. The germline V gene encodes CDR1 SEHNR and CDR2 FQNEAQ (reference sequence). In DNA form, the CDR3 reads TGTGCCAGCATGGGGACAGGGCCAGATACGCAGTATTTT. Protein sequence: CASMGTGPDTQYF. Based on the CDR3 plus reference TRBV7-9 and TRBJ2-3, the full variable domain is DTGVSQNPRHKITKRGQNVTFRCDPISEHNRLYWYRQTLGQGPEFLTYFQNEAQLEKSRLLSDRFSAERPKGSFSTLEIQRTEQGDSAMYLCASMGTGPDTQYFGPGTRLTVL.

The V gene is TRBV28, the J gene TRBJ2-2; D is unclear. Germline CDR1 MDHEN, CDR2 SYDVKM. With 3 bases removed from V and 4 bases from J, the gap between germline ends came to 12 bases. The CDR3 consists of 15 residues. This chain's CDR3 is CASSFLARLTGELFF. CDR3 coding DNA: TGTGCCAGCAGTTTCCTCGCGAGACTCACCGGGGAGCTGTTTTTT. The full variable domain, its missing parts supplied by reference TRBV28 and TRBJ2-2, is DVKVTQSSRYLVKRTGEKVFLECVQDMDHENMFWYRQDPGLGLRLIYFSYDVKMKEKGDIPEGYSVSREKKERFSLILESASTNQTSMYLCASSFLARLTGELFFGEGSRLTVL.

V usage is TRBV28 and J usage is TRBJ1-4; tentative D call: TRBD1 (5 bases). Trimming took off 2 bases at V and 5 bases at J, with 12 bases between the two ends. CDR3 size: 15 residues. Germline CDR1 reads MDHEN; CDR2 reads SYDVKM. CDR3 nucleotide sequence: TGTGCCAGCAGTTTAATGGGGCTGGGGAATGAAAAACTGTTTTTT. This encodes CASSLMGLGNEKLFF.

The rearrangement uses TRBV11-3 and TRBJ2-7, with 9 nucleotides matching TRBD2. V shed 5 bases, J shed 1 base, and the junction held 3 bases outside the gene matches. Germline-derived CDR1 and CDR2 are SGHNT and YENEEA. The CDR3 loop spans 14 amino acids. The CDR3: CASSRTSGSYEQYF. CDR3 DNA sequence: TGTGCCAGCAGCCGTACTAGCGGGTCCTACGAGCAGTACTTC.

This clone has a single count. J is TRBJ2-7 and V is TRBV30, with a weak D call TRBD1 (5 bases). CDR1 GTSNPN and CDR2 SVGIG come from the germline V gene (reference sequence). This CDR3 has 13 residues. V lost 1 base, J lost 6 bases, and 13 bases lay in between. The CDR3 coding sequence is TGTGCCTGGAGTGGCGTCTCCCAGGGCGAGCAGTACTTC. Protein product: CAWSGVSQGEQYF.

The chain couples TRBV27 to TRBJ2-5; D is perhaps TRBD2 (6 bases). In germline, CDR1 is MNHEY, CDR2 SMNVEV (reference sequence). There are 16 residues in the CDR3. V lost 5 bases, J lost 2 bases, and 18 bases lay in between. The CDR3: CASSPSRVGRQETQYF. In nucleotides, the CDR3 is TGTGCCAGCAGTCCATCCCGGGTTGGGAGGCAAGAGACCCAGTACTTC.

CDR3 protein: CASSSPGYEQYF. The DNA of the CDR3 is TGCGCCAGCAGCAGCCCGGGGTACGAGCAGTACTTC. The V call is TRBV5-1, the J call TRBJ2-7, with TRBD2 as a possible D gene (5 bases). Per germline, CDR1 SGHRS and CDR2 YFSETQ. This CDR3 has 12 amino acids. Trimming stripped 4 bases from V and 4 bases from J, with 9 bases between.

The genes are TRBV7-4 and TRBJ1-5; D not certain. CDR3 length: 13 residues. Trimming shortened V by 3 bases and J by 0 bases, and 3 bases separated the two germline ends. The germline gives CDR1 SGHVT, CDR2 SQSDAQ. CDR3 in amino acids: CASSFSSNQPQHF. The CDR3 DNA follows: TGTGCCAGCAGCTTTAGTAGCAATCAGCCCCAGCATTTT.

In its sample, this clone was seen a few times. The chain links TRBV6-1 to TRBJ1-2, with D perhaps matching TRBD1 (5 bases). V lost 4 bases and J lost 2, with 8 bases in between. The germline CDR1 and CDR2 sequences are MNHNS and SASEGT. CDR3 length equals 13 residues. The CDR3 coding sequence is TGTGCCAGCAGTGTCGACAGCAACTATGGCTACACCTTC. Translation: CASSVDSNYGYTF.

This chain links TRBV29-1 with TRBJ2-7; tentative D call: TRBD2 (6 bases). Trimming took 7 bases from V and 1 from J, leaving 11 bases between them. This CDR3 comprises 12 residues. Germline CDR1 SQVTM, CDR2 ANQGSEA. CDR3 DNA sequence: TGCAGCGGCCTTGGGAGGTCCTACGAGCAGTACTTC. Its protein is CSGLGRSYEQYF.

Note on this clone: The same CDR3 arises from other DNA sequences in this sample as well. This chain joins TRBV2 and TRBJ1-4, with D unresolved. The CDR3 spans 12 residues. Trimming left V 7 bases short and J 3 bases short, with 6 bases between. Germline V gives CDR1 SNHLY, CDR2 FYNNEI. The CDR3 is CASNRANEKLFF. The CDR3 region has the DNA TGTGCCAGCAATCGGGCTAATGAAAAACTGTTTTTT.

The chain has TRBV7-3 and TRBJ2-1; 7 nucleotides agree with TRBD2. In germline, CDR1 is SGHTA, CDR2 FQGTGA. The CDR3 is 15 residues long. V lost 1 base, J lost 1 base, and 1 base stayed unmatched. In DNA form, the CDR3 reads TGTGCCAGCAGCTTAATCGGGAGGTCCTACAATGAGCAGTTCTTC. Amino acid sequence: CASSLIGRSYNEQFF.

This chain links TRBV18 with TRBJ1-4, with D hard to call. CDR1 and CDR2 (germline): KGHSH, LQKENI. V was cut by 3 bases and J by 7 bases, with 3 bases left in between. This CDR3 comprises 11 residues. The CDR3 DNA follows: TGTGCCAGCTCACCGGCTGAAAAACTGTTTTTT. Amino acid sequence: CASSPAEKLFF.

The V call is TRBV10-1, the J call TRBJ2-1, with a weak D call TRBD1 (5 bases). V was cut by 0 bases and J by 7 bases, with 13 bases left in between. This CDR3 comprises 15 residues. The germline gives CDR1 WNHNN, CDR2 SYGVQD (reference sequence). CDR3 sequence: CASSESRGLGNEQFF. The CDR3 DNA reads as TGCGCCAGCAGTGAGTCAAGGGGCCTAGGGAATGAGCAGTTCTTC.

This chain uses TRBV4-1 with TRBJ1-2, with D tentatively TRBD1 (6 bases). V lost 4 bases to trimming and J lost 5 bases, with 17 bases between them. The germline gives CDR1 MGHRA, CDR2 YSYEKL. This CDR3 is built from 15 residues. As DNA, the CDR3 is TGCGCCAGCAGCCTCTTTTTGGGGGCTGAATATGGCTACACCTTC. Its translation is CASSLFLGAEYGYTF.

In DNA form, the CDR3 reads TGTGCCAGCAGCACGGACAGGGCCTACTATAATTCACCCCTCCACTTT. Translating gives CASSTDRAYYNSPLHF. The chain links TRBV9 to TRBJ1-6, with 8 bases that match TRBD1. The CDR3 is made up of 16 amino acids. The germline gives CDR1 SGDLS, CDR2 YYNGEE. V lost 4 bases, J lost 3 bases, and 6 bases stayed unmatched.

The chain has TRBV18 and TRBJ1-1; 10 bases match TRBD1. Germline V lookup: CDR1 KGHSH, CDR2 LQKENI. J gave up 3 bases and V 3 bases, and 1 base lay outside the gene matches. The length of the CDR3 is 14 residues. The CDR3, as DNA: TGTGCCAGCTCACCCGACAGGGGGCACACTGAAGCTTTCTTT. Encoded protein: CASSPDRGHTEAFF.

The gene calls are TRBV9 and TRBJ2-1, with D tentatively TRBD1 (5 bases). Germline values: CDR1 SGDLS, CDR2 YYNGEE. This CDR3 is built from 16 residues. Trimming removed 0 bases at V and 6 bases at J, with 16 bases between. The CDR3 sequence: CASSVDPRVSGNEQFF. CDR3 nucleotide sequence: TGTGCCAGCAGCGTAGATCCCAGGGTGTCGGGCAATGAGCAGTTCTTC.

The V and J genes are TRBV6-1 and TRBJ2-3; TRBD2 matches at 13 bases. Trimming removed 7 bases from V and 3 bases from J; junction bases left unmatched: 4. CDR3 length equals 15 residues. Looked up from germline, CDR1 is MNHNS and CDR2 is SASEGT. This CDR3 reads CASNGLAGVTDTQYF. The CDR3 nucleotides are TGTGCCAGCAATGGACTAGCGGGAGTAACAGATACGCAGTATTTT.

The rearrangement joins TRBV4-1 to TRBJ2-6; TRBD2 is a possible D gene (5 bases). This CDR3 is built from 19 residues. Trimming stripped 2 bases from V and 0 bases from J, with 17 bases between. Per the germline V gene, CDR1 is MGHRA and CDR2 is YSYEKL. The CDR3 nucleotides are TGCGCCAGCAGCCAACCTCAGACCCAACGGGGCTCTGGGGCCAACGTCCTGACTTTC. It is translated as CASSQPQTQRGSGANVLTF.